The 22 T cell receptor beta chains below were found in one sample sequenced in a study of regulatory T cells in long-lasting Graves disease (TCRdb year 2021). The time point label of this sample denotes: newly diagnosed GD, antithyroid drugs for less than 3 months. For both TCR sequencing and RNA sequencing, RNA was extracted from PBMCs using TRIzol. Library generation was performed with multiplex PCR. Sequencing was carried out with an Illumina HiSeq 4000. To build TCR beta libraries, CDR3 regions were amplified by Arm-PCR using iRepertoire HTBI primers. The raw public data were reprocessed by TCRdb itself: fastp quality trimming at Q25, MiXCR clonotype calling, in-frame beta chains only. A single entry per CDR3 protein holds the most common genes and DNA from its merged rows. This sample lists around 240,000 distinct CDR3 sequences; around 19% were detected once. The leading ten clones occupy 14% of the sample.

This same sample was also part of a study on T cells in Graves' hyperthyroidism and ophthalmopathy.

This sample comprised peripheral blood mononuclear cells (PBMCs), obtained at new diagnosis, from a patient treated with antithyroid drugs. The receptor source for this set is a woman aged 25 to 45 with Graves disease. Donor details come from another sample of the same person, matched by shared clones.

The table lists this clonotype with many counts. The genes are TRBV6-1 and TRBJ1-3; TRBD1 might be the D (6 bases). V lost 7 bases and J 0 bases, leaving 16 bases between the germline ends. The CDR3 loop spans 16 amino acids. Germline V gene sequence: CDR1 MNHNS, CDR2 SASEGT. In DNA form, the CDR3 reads TGTGCCAGCACTTCTTTCAGGGGACTCTCTGGAAACACCATATATTTT. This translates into CASTSFRGLSGNTIYF.

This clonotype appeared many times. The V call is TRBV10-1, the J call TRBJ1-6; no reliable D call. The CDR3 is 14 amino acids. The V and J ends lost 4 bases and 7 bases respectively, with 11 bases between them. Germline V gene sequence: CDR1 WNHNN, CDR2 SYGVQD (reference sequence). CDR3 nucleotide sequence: TGCGCCAGCAGTGCGGACGGGTTGAATTCACCCCTCCACTTT. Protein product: CASSADGLNSPLHF.

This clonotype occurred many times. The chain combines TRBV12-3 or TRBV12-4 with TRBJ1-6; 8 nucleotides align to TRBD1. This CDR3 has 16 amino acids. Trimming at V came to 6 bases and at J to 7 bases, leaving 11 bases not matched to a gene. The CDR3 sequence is CASRKGGQAINSPLHF. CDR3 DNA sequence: TGTGCCAGCAGAAAAGGGGGACAGGCGATAAATTCACCCCTCCACTTT.

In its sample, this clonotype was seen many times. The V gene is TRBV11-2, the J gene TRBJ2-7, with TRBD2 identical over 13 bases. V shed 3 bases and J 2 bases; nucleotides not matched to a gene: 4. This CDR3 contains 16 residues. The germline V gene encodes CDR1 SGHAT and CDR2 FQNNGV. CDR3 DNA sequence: TGTGCCAGCAGCTTTAGGACTAGCGGGGGAACCTACGAGCAGTACTTC. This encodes CASSFRTSGGTYEQYF.

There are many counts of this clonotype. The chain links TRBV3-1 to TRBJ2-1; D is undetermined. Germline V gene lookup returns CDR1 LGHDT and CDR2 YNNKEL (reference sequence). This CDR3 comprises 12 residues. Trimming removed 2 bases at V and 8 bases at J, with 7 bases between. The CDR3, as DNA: TGTGCCAGCAGCCAAACAGCGCATGAGCAGTTCTTC. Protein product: CASSQTAHEQFF.

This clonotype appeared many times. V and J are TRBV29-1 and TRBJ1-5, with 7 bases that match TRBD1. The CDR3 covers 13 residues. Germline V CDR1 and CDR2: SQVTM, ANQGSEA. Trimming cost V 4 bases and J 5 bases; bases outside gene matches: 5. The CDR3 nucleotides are TGCAGCGTTGGGCAGGGGGAGGATCAGCCCCAGCATTTT. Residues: CSVGQGEDQPQHF.

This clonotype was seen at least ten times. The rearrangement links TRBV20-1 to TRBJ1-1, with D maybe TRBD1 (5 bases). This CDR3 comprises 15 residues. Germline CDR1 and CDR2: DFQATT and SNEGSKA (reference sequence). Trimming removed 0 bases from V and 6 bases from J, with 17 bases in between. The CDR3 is CSARESIQGFAEAFF. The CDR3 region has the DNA TGCAGTGCTAGAGAATCTATTCAGGGTTTTGCTGAAGCTTTCTTT.

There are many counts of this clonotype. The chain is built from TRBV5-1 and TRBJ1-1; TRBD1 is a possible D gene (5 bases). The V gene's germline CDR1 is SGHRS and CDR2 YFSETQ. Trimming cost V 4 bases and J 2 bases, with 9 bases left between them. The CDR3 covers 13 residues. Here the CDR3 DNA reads TGCGCCAGCAGCAGGGGTTCCAACACTGAAGCTTTCTTT. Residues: CASSRGSNTEAFF. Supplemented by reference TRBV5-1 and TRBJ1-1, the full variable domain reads KAGVTQTPRYLIKTRGQQVTLSCSPISGHRSVSWYQQTPGQGLQFLFEYFSETQRNKGNFPGRFSGRQFSNSRSEMNVSTLELGDSALYLCASSRGSNTEAFFGQGTRLTVV.

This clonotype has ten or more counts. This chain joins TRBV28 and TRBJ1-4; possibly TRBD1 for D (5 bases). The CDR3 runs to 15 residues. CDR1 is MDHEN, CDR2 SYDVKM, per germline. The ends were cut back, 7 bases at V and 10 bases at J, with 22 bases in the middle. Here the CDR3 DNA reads TGTGCCAGCACCCCTCGCGGTCGGCGGGGGGGAAAACTGTTTTTT. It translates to CASTPRGRRGGKLFF. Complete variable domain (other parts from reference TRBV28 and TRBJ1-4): DVKVTQSSRYLVKRTGEKVFLECVQDMDHENMFWYRQDPGLGLRLIYFSYDVKMKEKGDIPEGYSVSREKKERFSLILESASTNQTSMYLCASTPRGRRGGKLFFGSGTQLSVL.

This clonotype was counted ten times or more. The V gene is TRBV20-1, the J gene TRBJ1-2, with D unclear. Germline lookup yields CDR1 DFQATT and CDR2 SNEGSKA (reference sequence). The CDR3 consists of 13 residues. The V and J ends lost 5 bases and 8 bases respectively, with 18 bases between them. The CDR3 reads CSAQGRLQEGYTF. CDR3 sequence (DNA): TGCAGTGCTCAAGGGCGCCTTCAGGAGGGCTACACCTTC.

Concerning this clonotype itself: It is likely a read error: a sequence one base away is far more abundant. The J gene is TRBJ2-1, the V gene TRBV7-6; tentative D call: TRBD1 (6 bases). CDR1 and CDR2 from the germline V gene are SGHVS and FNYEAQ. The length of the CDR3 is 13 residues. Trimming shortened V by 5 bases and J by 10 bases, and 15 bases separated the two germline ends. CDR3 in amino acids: CASSQLDGGEQFF. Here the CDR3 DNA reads TGTGCCAGCAGCCAACTCGATGGGGGCGAGCAGTTCTTC.

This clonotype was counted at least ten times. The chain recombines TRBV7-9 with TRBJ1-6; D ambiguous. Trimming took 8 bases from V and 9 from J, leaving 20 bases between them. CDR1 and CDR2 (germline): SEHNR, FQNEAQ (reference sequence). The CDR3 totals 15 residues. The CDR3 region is CASAPPEGWGSPLHF. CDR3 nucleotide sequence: TGTGCCAGCGCTCCGCCCGAGGGTTGGGGTTCACCCCTCCACTTT.

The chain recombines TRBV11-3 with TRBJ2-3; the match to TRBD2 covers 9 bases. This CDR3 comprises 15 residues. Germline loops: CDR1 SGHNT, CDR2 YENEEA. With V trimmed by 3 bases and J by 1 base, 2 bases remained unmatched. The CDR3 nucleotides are TGTGCCAGCAGCTTTAGCGGGGGACGCACAGATACGCAGTATTTT. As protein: CASSFSGGRTDTQYF.

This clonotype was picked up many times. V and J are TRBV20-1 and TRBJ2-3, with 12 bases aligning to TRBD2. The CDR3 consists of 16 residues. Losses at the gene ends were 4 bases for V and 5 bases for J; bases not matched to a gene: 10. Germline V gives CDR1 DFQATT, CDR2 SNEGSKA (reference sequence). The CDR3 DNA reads TGCAGTGCTACCCCCACTAGCGGGGGGCCGGAAGATACGCAGTATTTT. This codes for CSATPTSGGPEDTQYF.

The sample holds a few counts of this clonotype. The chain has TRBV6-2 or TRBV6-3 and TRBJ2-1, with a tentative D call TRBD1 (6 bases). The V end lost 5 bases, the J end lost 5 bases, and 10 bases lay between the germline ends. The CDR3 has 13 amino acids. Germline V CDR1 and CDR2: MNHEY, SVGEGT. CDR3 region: CASSVYRDNEQFF. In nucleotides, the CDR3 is TGTGCCAGCAGTGTTTACAGGGACAATGAGCAGTTCTTC.

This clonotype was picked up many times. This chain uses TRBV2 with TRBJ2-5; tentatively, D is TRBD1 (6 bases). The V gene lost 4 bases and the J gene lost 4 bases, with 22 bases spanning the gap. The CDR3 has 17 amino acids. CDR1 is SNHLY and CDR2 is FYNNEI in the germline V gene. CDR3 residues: CASSALSSTGLRETQYF. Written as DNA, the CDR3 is TGTGCCAGCAGTGCACTTAGTTCAACAGGGCTTCGAGAGACCCAGTACTTC.

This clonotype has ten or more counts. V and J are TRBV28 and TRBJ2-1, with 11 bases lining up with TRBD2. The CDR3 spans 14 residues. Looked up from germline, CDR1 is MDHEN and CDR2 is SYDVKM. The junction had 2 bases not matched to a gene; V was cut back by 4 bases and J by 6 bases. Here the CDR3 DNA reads TGTGCCAGCAGTTCACTAGCGGGAGCCAATGAGCAGTTCTTC. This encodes CASSSLAGANEQFF.

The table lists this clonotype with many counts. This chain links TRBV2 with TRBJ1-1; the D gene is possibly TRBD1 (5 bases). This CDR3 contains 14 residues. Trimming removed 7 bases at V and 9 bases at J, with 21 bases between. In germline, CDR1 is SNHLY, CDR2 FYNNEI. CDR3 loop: CASKGEVGRQKAFF. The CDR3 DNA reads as TGTGCCAGCAAAGGCGAAGTGGGGCGACAGAAAGCTTTCTTT.

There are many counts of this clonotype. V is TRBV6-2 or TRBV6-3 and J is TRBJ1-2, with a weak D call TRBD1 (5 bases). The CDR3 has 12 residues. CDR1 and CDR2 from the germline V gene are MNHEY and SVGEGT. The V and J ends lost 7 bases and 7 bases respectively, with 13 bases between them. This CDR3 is CASKPGLGGYTF. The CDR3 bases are TGTGCCAGCAAACCGGGACTAGGTGGCTACACCTTC.

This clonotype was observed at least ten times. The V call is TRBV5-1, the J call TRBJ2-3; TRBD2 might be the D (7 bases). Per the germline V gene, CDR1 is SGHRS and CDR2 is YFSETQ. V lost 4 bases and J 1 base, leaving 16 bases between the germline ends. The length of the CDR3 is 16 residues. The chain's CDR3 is CASSAAAGARTDTQYF. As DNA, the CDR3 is TGCGCCAGCAGCGCCGCTGCGGGGGCCCGCACAGATACGCAGTATTTT.

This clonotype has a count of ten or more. For the CDR3, the DNA is TGTGCCAGCAGCCAAACCGGGACAAAGAATGAAAAACTGTTTTTT. Translating it yields CASSQTGTKNEKLFF. V gene TRBV16 combines with J gene TRBJ1-4; D is perhaps TRBD1 (6 bases). Trimming cost V 2 bases and J 5 bases, with 12 bases left between them. In germline, CDR1 is KGHSY, CDR2 FQNENV. The CDR3 consists of 15 residues.

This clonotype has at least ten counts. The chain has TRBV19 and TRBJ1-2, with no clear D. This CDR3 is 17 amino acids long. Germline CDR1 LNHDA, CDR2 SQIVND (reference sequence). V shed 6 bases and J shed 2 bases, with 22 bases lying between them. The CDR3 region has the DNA TGTGCCAGTAGGTGGGTGGCGGGATCAAGACAAAACTATGGCTACACCTTC. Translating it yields CASRWVAGSRQNYGYTF.